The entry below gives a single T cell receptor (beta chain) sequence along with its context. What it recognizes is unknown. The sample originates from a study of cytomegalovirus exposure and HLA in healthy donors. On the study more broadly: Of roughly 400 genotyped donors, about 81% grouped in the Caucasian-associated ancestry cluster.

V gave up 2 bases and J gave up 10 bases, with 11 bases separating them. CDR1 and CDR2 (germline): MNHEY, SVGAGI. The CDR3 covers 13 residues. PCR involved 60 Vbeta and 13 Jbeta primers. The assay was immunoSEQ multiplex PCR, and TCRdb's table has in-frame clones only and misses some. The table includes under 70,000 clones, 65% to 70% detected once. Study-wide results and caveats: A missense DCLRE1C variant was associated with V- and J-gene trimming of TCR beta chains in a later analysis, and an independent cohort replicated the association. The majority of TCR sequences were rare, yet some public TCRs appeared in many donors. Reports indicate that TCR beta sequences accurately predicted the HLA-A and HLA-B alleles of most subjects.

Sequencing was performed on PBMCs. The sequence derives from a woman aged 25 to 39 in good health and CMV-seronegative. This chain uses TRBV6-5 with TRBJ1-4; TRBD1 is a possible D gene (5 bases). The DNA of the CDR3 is TGTGCCAGCAGTTACACGCAGGGAGGAAAACTGTTTTTT. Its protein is CASSYTQGGKLFF.